One T cell receptor beta chain is described in this entry. The antigen is not known. The CD45RO-CCR7+CD27+CD95- phenotype denoted naive CD8+ T cells. These data originate in a study of CXCR3-negative and CXCR3-positive naive CD8 T cells. Notes on the study in general: Relative to CXCR3-negative naive cells, CXCR3-positive naive cells had more hydrophobic TRB CDR3s. Each naive subset displayed comparably high diversity, whereas memory CD8+ cells displayed much lower diversity. Cryopreservation partially decreased CXCR3 expression, and most assays used fresh PBMCs.

It was by 5' RACE with UMI labels that the TRB cDNA libraries were prepared. TCRdb re-called the 5' RACE reads and gives one entry per CDR3 protein, without DNA. This sample carries about 110,000 distinct CDR3 sequences, with 0.3% to 0.4% going to the ten biggest clones. The clonotype was recovered from a human donor in good health. Some clones in this sample may be carry-over from other donors' samples. Sequencing was performed on naive CXCR3+ CD8+ T cells from blood. The subset here: CD45RO-CCR7+CD27+CD95- naive CD8+ T cells expressing CXCR3 (TNR3+).

CDR3 residues: CASQKGPQETQYF. The V and J genes are TRBV21-1 and TRBJ2-5; as DNA is missing, the TRBD1 call by TCRdb cannot be tested. TRBV21-1 is a documented pseudogene. There are 13 residues in the CDR3.